Ten or more counts support the clone carrying this T cell receptor beta chain. Its antigen is unidentified. Researchers amplified the TCR beta CDR3 regions from RNA transcripts. In the first-round RT-PCR of the TCR CDR3, the HTBI primer set was used. TCRdb redid the calling of the multiplex PCR reads with MiXCR, one entry per CDR3 protein. This table holds over 250,000 distinct CDR3 sequences, more than 15% found once. The sample is drawn from a study of T cells in Graves' hyperthyroidism and ophthalmopathy. Study-level findings and limits: Progression to ophthalmopathy was predicted a median of 6.5 months early. Most thyroid clonotypes that were expanded above 0.001 also turned up in blood.

Orbital computed tomography and thyroid ultrasound, together with serum TRAb and thyroxine and clinical symptoms, were used for diagnoses. Fresh peripheral blood, about 10 ml of it, supplied the PBMCs. V shed 5 bases, J shed 7 bases, and the junction held 13 bases outside the gene matches. CDR1 is SEHNR and CDR2 is FQNEAQ in the germline V gene (reference sequence). The CDR3 is made up of 15 amino acids. The specimen sequenced was blood. This receptor was identified in a woman aged 55-69 years with Graves' ophthalmopathy. The J gene is TRBJ2-7, the V gene TRBV7-9; 8 bases are a match to TRBD2. CDR3 DNA sequence: TGTGCCAGCAGCCCCAGGGGCGCGGGAGGATTAGAGCAGTACTTC. This codes for CASSPRGAGGLEQYF.